One and the same sample provided the 20 T cell receptor beta chains below, sequenced in a study of T cells in Graves' hyperthyroidism and ophthalmopathy. The source material, RNA transcripts, was used to amplify TCR beta CDR3 regions. HTBI primers drove first-round RT-PCR of the TCR CDR3. TCRdb re-derived calls from the multiplex PCR reads in MiXCR, one entry per CDR3 protein. This sample carries a few hundred thousand distinct CDR3 sequences, approximately 14% of them seen once, and the ten largest clones take around 7.8%. What was sequenced was blood. The receptors here all came from a woman younger than 45 with Graves' hyperthyroidism.

The rearrangement uses TRBV20-1 and TRBJ2-7; D possibly corresponds to TRBD2 (5 bases). Between the trimmed V and J ends, which lost 5 bases and 4 bases, there was a span of 12 bases. Germline V gives CDR1 DFQATT, CDR2 SNEGSKA (reference sequence). This CDR3 is built from 12 residues. In DNA form, the CDR3 reads TGCAGTGCTGGACTGGACGGTTACGAGCAGTACTTC. It is translated as CSAGLDGYEQYF.

The chain employs TRBV4-3 and TRBJ2-3; 9 nucleotides match TRBD2. Unmatched junction bases numbered 13, after V lost 6 bases and J lost 6 bases. The CDR3 has 16 residues. The germline V gene has CDR1 LGHNA and CDR2 YSLEER. The CDR3 sequence is CASRSTSGPTRDTQYF. In nucleotides, the CDR3 is TGCGCCAGCAGGTCTACTAGCGGGCCGACCAGGGATACGCAGTATTTT.

The table lists this clonotype with many counts. CDR3 coding DNA: TGCAGTGCTATTCTACAGATCACAGATACGCAGTATTTT. Its translation is CSAILQITDTQYF. This rearrangement joins TRBV20-1 to TRBJ2-3; no clear D. Trimming stripped 4 bases from V and 2 bases from J, with 10 bases between. This CDR3 is 13 amino acids long. Germline CDR1 and CDR2: DFQATT and SNEGSKA (reference sequence).

This CDR3 is CASSFQGLYNEQFF. CDR3 bases: TGTGCCAGCAGTTTCCAGGGTCTCTACAATGAGCAGTTCTTC. The chain employs TRBV12-3 or TRBV12-4 and TRBJ2-1, with D perhaps TRBD1 (5 bases). Trimming removed 3 bases from V and 3 bases from J, with 9 bases in between. The CDR3 is made up of 14 amino acids.

This clonotype was counted ten times or more. The rearrangement links TRBV2 to TRBJ1-2, with TRBD1 as a possible D gene (5 bases). CDR1 is SNHLY, CDR2 FYNNEI, per germline. This CDR3 is 13 amino acids long. Trimming took 6 bases from V and 4 from J, leaving 12 bases between them. CDR3 sequence: CASRPDTVYGYTF. The CDR3 region has the DNA TGTGCCAGCAGGCCGGACACCGTCTATGGCTACACCTTC.

In this sample, this clonotype turned up many times. This sequence joins TRBV11-2 and TRBJ1-1, with TRBD1 matching over 12 bases. The CDR3 runs to 21 residues. Germline CDR1 reads SGHAT; CDR2 reads FQNNGV. V lost 4 bases and J lost 4; bases outside the gene matches: 22. CDR3 nucleotides: TGTGCCAGCAGCTCGAGGGGGGGACAGGGGGCAACGAAGGTGAGATTCACTGAAGCTTTCTTT. Translation: CASSSRGGQGATKVRFTEAFF.

In this sample, this clonotype turned up many times. This chain connects TRBV20-1 to TRBJ2-3, with TRBD2 identical over 11 bases. The V gene end was trimmed by 0 bases and the J gene end by 2 bases; junction bases not matched to a gene: 1. The CDR3 extends over 15 amino acids. Germline V gene sequence: CDR1 DFQATT, CDR2 SNEGSKA (reference sequence). CDR3 sequence reads: CSAREGLAATDTQYF. CDR3 sequence (DNA): TGCAGTGCTAGAGAGGGACTAGCGGCCACAGATACGCAGTATTTT.

This clonotype was seen many times. J is TRBJ1-2 and V is TRBV30, with 10 bases identical to TRBD1. The CDR3 consists of 11 residues. Germline V gives CDR1 GTSNPN, CDR2 SVGIG (reference sequence). The trim removed 5 bases at V and 10 bases at J, leaving 4 bases unmatched. CDR3 protein: CAWYRQGAYTF. DNA of the CDR3: TGTGCCTGGTATCGACAGGGGGCCTACACCTTC.

This clonotype was recorded many times. The chain couples TRBV12-3 or TRBV12-4 to TRBJ1-5; possible D gene TRBD1, 5 bases. This CDR3 comprises 17 residues. V was shortened by 3 bases and J by 0 bases, with 15 bases between the two germline ends. The CDR3 sequence is CASSFFPLQDSNQPQHF. The CDR3 DNA is TGTGCCAGCAGTTTTTTCCCACTACAGGATAGCAATCAGCCCCAGCATTTT.

Many counts were recorded for this clonotype. The chain has TRBV3-1 and TRBJ2-1, with 12 bases aligning to TRBD2. Per germline, CDR1 LGHDT and CDR2 YNNKEL (reference sequence). J gave up 10 bases and V 1 base, and 8 bases lay outside the gene matches. The CDR3 covers 16 residues. CDR3 protein: CASSQVASGRALEQFF. The CDR3 DNA reads as TGTGCCAGCAGCCAAGTGGCTAGCGGGAGGGCCTTAGAGCAGTTCTTC.

At least ten counts were recorded for this clonotype. V and J are TRBV7-8 and TRBJ2-3, with 8 nucleotides matching TRBD1. With V trimmed by 5 bases and J by 9 bases, 4 bases remained unmatched. Germline V gives CDR1 SGHVS, CDR2 FQNEAQ. The CDR3 spans 12 residues. The chain's CDR3 is CASSRQGMTQYF. The CDR3 bases are TGTGCCAGCAGCCGACAGGGGATGACGCAGTATTTT. Using reference TRBV7-8 and TRBJ2-3 for the parts outside the CDR3, the full variable domain is GAGVSQSPRYKVAKRGQDVALRCDPISGHVSLFWYQQALGQGPEFLTYFQNEAQLDKSGLPSDRFFAERPEGSVSTLKIQRTQQEDSAVYLCASSRQGMTQYFGPGTRLTVL.

This clonotype was recorded many times. The gene calls are TRBV27 and TRBJ2-1, with a tentative D call TRBD2 (5 bases). The CDR3 contains 15 residues. CDR1 is MNHEY and CDR2 is SMNVEV in the germline V gene (reference sequence). Trimming stripped 0 bases from V and 7 bases from J, with 13 bases between. Here the CDR3 reads CASSLSAGWQNEQFF. The CDR3 nucleotides are TGTGCCAGCAGTTTATCGGCGGGTTGGCAAAATGAGCAGTTCTTC.

There are many counts of this clonotype. The CDR3 nucleotides read TGTGCCAGCAGCTCCTCGTACCGGCAGGGCAACACAGATACGCAGTATTTT. It yields the protein CASSSSYRQGNTDTQYF. The chain joins TRBV7-9 to TRBJ2-3; D is perhaps TRBD1 (5 bases). V was cut by 4 bases and J by 2 bases, with 19 bases left in between. The CDR3 consists of 17 residues. CDR1 is SEHNR, CDR2 FQNEAQ, per germline (reference sequence).

The V and J genes are TRBV10-3 and TRBJ1-1, with D possibly TRBD1 on 6 matching bases. V lost 4 bases and J 4 bases, leaving 10 bases between the germline ends. The CDR3 consists of 13 residues. CDR1 ENHRY and CDR2 SYGVKD come from the germline V gene. CDR3 amino acids: CAISGPGATEAFF. The CDR3 nucleotides read TGTGCCATCAGTGGTCCAGGGGCCACTGAAGCTTTCTTT.

This sequence joins TRBV5-8 and TRBJ2-6; 12 bases are a match to TRBD1. V was clipped by 4 bases and J by 3 bases; unmatched bases: 8. Germline loops: CDR1 SGHTS, CDR2 YDEGEE. The CDR3 is made up of 18 amino acids. The CDR3 loop reads CASSPRGQGAGGANVLTF. The CDR3 bases are TGTGCCAGCAGCCCCCGGGGACAGGGGGCGGGTGGGGCCAACGTCCTGACTTTC.

This clonotype was seen more than once but under ten times. This chain joins TRBV6-5 and TRBJ2-7, with a possible D match to TRBD2 (5 bases). Germline V gene sequence: CDR1 MNHEY, CDR2 SVGAGI. CDR3 length equals 14 residues. The germline V and J ends were trimmed by 5 bases and 5 bases, with 16 bases remaining between them. The CDR3 DNA reads TGTGCCAGCAGTCTACGGGATCGCCTAAACGAGCAGTACTTC. It is translated as CASSLRDRLNEQYF.

The V gene is TRBV12-3 or TRBV12-4, the J gene TRBJ2-1, with 14 bases aligning to TRBD2. V lost 7 bases, J lost 8 bases, and 16 bases stayed unmatched. The CDR3 totals 18 residues. The CDR3 sequence: CASNDYLGTSGRSHEQFF. Here the CDR3 DNA reads TGTGCCAGCAACGATTACCTCGGGACTAGCGGGAGATCCCATGAGCAGTTCTTC.

This clonotype has more than one count but fewer than ten. The chain is built from TRBV27 and TRBJ1-5, with D uncertain. V lost 0 bases, J lost 6 bases, and 9 bases lay in between. The CDR3 loop spans 14 amino acids. The germline gives CDR1 MNHEY, CDR2 SMNVEV (reference sequence). CDR3 DNA: TGTGCCAGCAGTTTATCGGCCCTGGGTCAGCCCCAGCATTTT. Residues: CASSLSALGQPQHF.

This clonotype was picked up many times. V usage is TRBV11-2 and J usage is TRBJ2-1; 8 nucleotides line up with TRBD2. Germline-derived CDR1 and CDR2 are SGHAT and FQNNGV. J lost 3 bases, V lost 5 bases, and 12 bases had no gene match. This CDR3 is built from 17 residues. The CDR3 loop is CASSPPLGLVGYNEQFF. CDR3 nucleotide sequence: TGTGCCAGCAGCCCACCATTGGGACTAGTGGGCTACAATGAGCAGTTCTTC.

The J gene is TRBJ1-1, the V gene TRBV6-2 or TRBV6-3, with 8 bases aligning to TRBD1. CDR3 length: 16 amino acids. Germline-derived CDR1 and CDR2 are MNHEY and SVGEGT. The ends lost 0 bases at V and 3 bases at J; junction bases unmatched: 6. The CDR3 region has the DNA TGTGCCAGCAGTTACTCCCAGGGGGCGGGGGACACTGAAGCTTTCTTT. It encodes CASSYSQGAGDTEAFF.